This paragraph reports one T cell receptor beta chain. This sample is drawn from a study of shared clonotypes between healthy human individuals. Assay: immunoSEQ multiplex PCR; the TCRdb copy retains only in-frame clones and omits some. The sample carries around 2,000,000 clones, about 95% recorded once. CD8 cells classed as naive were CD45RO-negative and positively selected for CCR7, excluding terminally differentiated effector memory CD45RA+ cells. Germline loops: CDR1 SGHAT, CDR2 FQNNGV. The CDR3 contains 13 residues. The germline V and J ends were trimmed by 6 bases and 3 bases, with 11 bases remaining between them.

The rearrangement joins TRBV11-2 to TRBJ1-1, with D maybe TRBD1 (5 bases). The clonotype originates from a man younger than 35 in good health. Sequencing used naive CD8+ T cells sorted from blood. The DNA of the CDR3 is TGTGCCAGCAGTCCAGGGCTGCACACTGAAGCTTTCTTT. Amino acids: CASSPGLHTEAFF.